These 16 T cell receptor beta chains were sequenced from one sample in a study of OX40 agonist ivuxolimab in advanced cancers. Repertoires were generated with immunoSEQ multiplex PCR, while TCRdb's copy carries only in-frame clones and drops some. This table holds some 60,000 clones, 85% found once. The sequencing here drew on CD4+ or CD8+ T cells sorted from blood, taken in a trial of the OX40 agonist ivuxolimab. Receptors were obtained from an adult with an advanced solid tumor such as melanoma, head and neck, liver or kidney cancer.

The chain employs TRBV7-6 and TRBJ1-1; no definite D call. The CDR3 has 13 amino acids. The ends were cut back, 1 base at V and 5 bases at J, with 8 bases in the middle. CDR1 SGHVS and CDR2 FNYEAQ come from the germline V gene. CDR3: CASSLGESTEAFF. DNA of the CDR3: TGTGCCAGCAGCTTAGGCGAGAGTACTGAAGCTTTCTTT.

CDR3 sequence reads: CASSLYPDSAFEQYF. In nucleotides, the CDR3 is TGTGCCAGCAGCTTATATCCGGACAGTGCTTTCGAGCAGTACTTC. The V and J genes are TRBV7-6 and TRBJ2-7; perhaps TRBD1 as D (6 bases). CDR1 and CDR2 (germline): SGHVS, FNYEAQ. CDR3 size: 15 residues. Deletions cut 2 bases from V and 6 bases from J, with 17 bases between. The whole variable domain, filled in from reference TRBV7-6 and TRBJ2-7, reads GAGVSQSPRYKVTKRGQDVALRCDPISGHVSLYWYRQALGQGPEFLTYFNYEAQQDKSGLPNDRFSAERPEGSISTLTIQRTEQRDSAMYRCASSLYPDSAFEQYFGPGTRLTVT.

This clone was seen a few times. The chain is built from TRBV30 and TRBJ2-2, with D perhaps matching TRBD2 (6 bases). The CDR3 is 19 amino acids. CDR1 GTSNPN and CDR2 SVGIG come from the germline V gene (reference sequence). V lost 2 bases, J lost 0 bases, and 22 bases lay in between. The CDR3 sequence: CAWSPFPGDLFANTGELFF. CDR3 nucleotides: TGTGCCTGGAGTCCATTCCCGGGGGACTTGTTCGCGAACACCGGGGAGCTGTTTTTT. Together with reference TRBV30 and TRBJ2-2, the CDR3 gives the full variable domain: SQTIHQWPATLVQPVGSPLSLECTVEGTSNPNLYWYRQAAGRGLQLLFYSVGIGQISSEVPQNLSASRPQDRQFILSSKKLLLSDSGFYLCAWSPFPGDLFANTGELFFGEGSRLTVL.

This clone showed up just once. The J gene is TRBJ2-6, the V gene TRBV28; D is perhaps TRBD2 (5 bases). Germline V gene lookup returns CDR1 MDHEN and CDR2 SYDVKM. The V end lost 6 bases, the J end lost 2 bases, and 8 bases lay between the germline ends. The CDR3 loop spans 14 amino acids. DNA for the CDR3: TGTGCCAGCAGGTCGGGGACTGGGGCCAACGTCCTGACTTTC. Translation gives CASRSGTGANVLTF.

This clone came up once. The chain employs TRBV9 and TRBJ2-1; D not certain. Trimming stripped 3 bases from V and 6 bases from J, with 10 bases between. Germline values: CDR1 SGDLS, CDR2 YYNGEE. The CDR3 runs to 13 residues. In nucleotides, the CDR3 is TGTGCCAGCAGCGGACCGGCCTCCAATGAGCAGTTCTTC. Its translation: CASSGPASNEQFF.

The chain employs TRBV11-1 and TRBJ2-2, with TRBD2 matching 8 bases. The junction had 6 bases not matched to a gene; V was cut back by 2 bases and J by 1 base. The germline V gene encodes CDR1 SGHAT and CDR2 FQDESV (reference sequence). The CDR3 is 17 residues long. CDR3 amino acids: CASSLIWLAGNTGELFF. As DNA, the CDR3 is TGTGCCAGCAGCTTAATCTGGCTAGCGGGGAACACCGGGGAGCTGTTTTTT.

A single count supports this clone. The chain carries TRBV5-1 and TRBJ1-6, with TRBD1 as a possible D gene (6 bases). Looked up from germline, CDR1 is SGHRS and CDR2 is YFSETQ. The CDR3 contains 15 residues. Trimming stripped 6 bases from V and 5 bases from J, with 15 bases between. CDR3: CASTLRDRNNSPLHF. Here the CDR3 DNA reads TGCGCCAGCACCTTACGCGACAGGAATAATTCACCCCTCCACTTT.

The J gene is TRBJ2-5, the V gene TRBV5-1, with D perhaps matching TRBD2 (6 bases). This CDR3 is built from 13 residues. V lost 4 bases and J lost 1, with 8 bases in between. Germline values: CDR1 SGHRS, CDR2 YFSETQ. In DNA, the CDR3 is TGCGCCAGCAGCCCGGGAGTCCAAGAGACCCAGTACTTC. Translation: CASSPGVQETQYF.

V usage is TRBV4-1 and J usage is TRBJ1-5; D gene uncertain. The CDR3 totals 16 residues. The germline V and J ends were trimmed by 2 bases and 0 bases, with 11 bases remaining between them. Looked up from germline, CDR1 is MGHRA and CDR2 is YSYEKL. The DNA of the CDR3 is TGCGCCAGCAGCCAACCCTGGACGGATAGCAATCAGCCCCAGCATTTT. It translates to CASSQPWTDSNQPQHF.

V and J are TRBV2 and TRBJ1-2; unclear D gene. The CDR3 consists of 13 residues. CDR1 is SNHLY, CDR2 FYNNEI, per germline. V dropped 0 bases and J dropped 3 bases, with 5 bases sitting between them. The CDR3 region is CASSEAMDYGYTF. Here the CDR3 DNA reads TGTGCCAGCAGTGAAGCTATGGACTATGGCTACACCTTC.

The rearrangement joins TRBV6-5 to TRBJ2-2; D might be TRBD1 (5 bases). CDR1 is MNHEY and CDR2 is SVGAGI in the germline V gene. Trimming removed 1 base at V and 6 bases at J, with 12 bases between. The CDR3 has 15 amino acids. The CDR3 nucleotides read TGTGCCAGCAGTTACTACAGAGCAGGGTCCGGGGAGCTGTTTTTT. Encoded protein: CASSYYRAGSGELFF.

The chain couples TRBV14 to TRBJ1-1; D remains unclear. V was clipped by 4 bases and J by 8 bases, with 14 bases between them. The CDR3 is made up of 13 amino acids. Germline lookup yields CDR1 SGHDN and CDR2 FVKESK. The CDR3 DNA reads as TGTGCCAGCAGCCCCCGCACCCGTAACGAAGCTTTCTTT. It yields the protein CASSPRTRNEAFF.

This clone appeared a single time. One end of the junction does not line up with germline, which may come from a read error. The chain recombines TRBV28 with TRBJ2-2; a weak D match, TRBD1 (7 bases). CDR1 and CDR2 (germline): MDHEN, SYDVKM. CDR3 length: 14 residues. DNA of the CDR3: TGTGCCAGCAGGACAGGGTCCTGGACCGGGGGGCTGTTTTTT. It translates to CASRTGSWTGGLFF.

The chain recombines TRBV15 with TRBJ2-7; D possibly corresponds to TRBD2 (5 bases). Trimming took off 5 bases at V and 4 bases at J, with 21 bases between the two ends. Germline loops: CDR1 LNHNV, CDR2 YYDKDF (reference sequence). The CDR3 extends over 16 amino acids. The CDR3 sequence: CATSGRIDGLPYEQYF. CDR3 in DNA: TGTGCCACCAGCGGAAGGATAGACGGACTCCCGTACGAGCAGTACTTC.

The genes are TRBV7-3 and TRBJ2-1; no firm D call. The germline CDR1 and CDR2 sequences are SGHTA and FQGTGA. The V end was cut by 5 bases, the J end by 0 bases, with 11 bases between. The CDR3 covers 15 residues. CDR3 sequence: CASSPRPGSYNEQFF. The CDR3 region has the DNA TGTGCCAGCAGCCCTCGACCAGGCTCCTACAATGAGCAGTTCTTC.

The chain couples TRBV4-1 to TRBJ2-1, with 9 nucleotides matching TRBD2. Germline-derived CDR1 and CDR2 are MGHRA and YSYEKL. The CDR3 is made up of 15 amino acids. With V trimmed by 4 bases and J by 4 bases, 5 bases remained unmatched. For the CDR3, the DNA is TGCGCCAGCAGCCCCCGTAGCGGGGGATACAATGAGCAGTTCTTC. It yields the protein CASSPRSGGYNEQFF.